This T cell receptor (beta chain) was observed in a study of siplizumab effects on memory and regulatory T cells. The assay was immunoSEQ multiplex PCR, and TCRdb's table has in-frame clones only and misses some. The sample contains about 80,000 clones, 95% of which appear only once. In regard to this clone: Antigen: not known.

CDR3 size: 16 residues. Germline V gene lookup returns CDR1 SEHNR and CDR2 FQNEAQ (reference sequence). After removal of 3 bases from V and 7 bases from J, the junction contained 9 bases not matched to a gene. Whole-study findings and limits: Memory cells seemed less diverse than naive T cells, which seemed major alloresponse contributors. Alloreactive sequences traceable to unstimulated CD4+ memory cells declined significantly under siplizumab.

V and J are TRBV7-9 and TRBJ2-1; 10 bases match TRBD2. The receptor comes from a human donor in good health. Sequencing input: CD8+ T cells sorted from blood. CDR3 sequence reads: CASSFLSAGGPNEQFF. The CDR3 nucleotides read TGTGCCAGCAGCTTTTTATCAGCGGGAGGGCCAAATGAGCAGTTCTTC.